This T cell receptor beta chain stems from a study of PD-1 blockade in classical Hodgkin lymphoma. Sequencing used immunoSEQ multiplex PCR; TCRdb keeps in-frame clones, though not all of them. The sample consists of 20,000 to 30,000 clones, about 90% of them appearing once. Study outcomes and limitations: Newly diagnosed patients were said to have less baseline TCR diversity than healthy donors did.

Germline lookup yields CDR1 SGHAT and CDR2 FQNNGV. V shed 3 bases and J 4 bases; nucleotides not matched to a gene: 8. The CDR3 has 18 amino acids. Concerning this clone itself: Its antigen remains unknown.

Time point specified: newly diagnosed, previously untreated cHL patient sample. CD4+ T cells were purified from thawed PBMCs by negative selection. Untreated, newly diagnosed classical Hodgkin lymphoma PBMCs served for comparison. The chain uses TRBV11-2 and TRBJ2-1, with 14 positions matching TRBD2. The TCR was taken from a human donor with classical Hodgkin lymphoma. The sample was CD4+ T cells from blood. For the CDR3, the DNA is TGTGCCAGCAGCTTTCGGACTAGCGGGGGGACCGTGTACAATGAGCAGTTCTTC. It codes for CASSFRTSGGTVYNEQFF.